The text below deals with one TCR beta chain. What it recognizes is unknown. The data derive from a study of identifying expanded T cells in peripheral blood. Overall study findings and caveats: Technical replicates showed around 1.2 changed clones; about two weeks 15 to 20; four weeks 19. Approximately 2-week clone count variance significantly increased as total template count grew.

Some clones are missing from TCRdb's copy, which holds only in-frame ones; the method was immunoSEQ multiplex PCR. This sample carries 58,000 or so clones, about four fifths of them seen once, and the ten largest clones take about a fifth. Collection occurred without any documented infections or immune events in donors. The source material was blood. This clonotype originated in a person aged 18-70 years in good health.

The CDR3 here is CASSEVPGQGNTEAFF. DNA for the CDR3: TGCGCCAGCAGTGAAGTCCCGGGACAGGGGAACACTGAAGCTTTCTTT. The chain carries TRBV10-1 and TRBJ1-1; 9 bases match TRBD1. This CDR3 contains 16 residues. CDR1 is WNHNN, CDR2 SYGVQD, per germline (reference sequence). V shed 3 bases and J 1 base; nucleotides not matched to a gene: 6.